The rows below give T cell receptor beta chains drawn from one sample of a study of T cells expressing NK-cell markers. Using the 5' RACE reads, TCRdb records one entry per CDR3 protein without DNA. The sample table includes approximately 440,000 distinct CDR3 sequences. Sequencing was performed on blood T cells: a sorted CD56 or NKG2C T cell subset, CD4+ or CD8+ T cells, or bulk PBMC T cells (not recorded which). These TCRs come from a woman in her forties or fifties in good health. Both conserved end residues are part of each CDR3.

V,J,CDR3
TRBV6-6,TRBJ1-3,CASSPGQTYSGNTIYF
TRBV10-3,TRBJ1-2,CAISKGYGYTF
TRBV7-8,TRBJ1-5,CASSFLRDWESNQPQHF
TRBV20-1,TRBJ1-2,CSAHGGGDGYTF
TRBV11-2,TRBJ2-1,CASSSERVLSYNEQFF
TRBV11-2,TRBJ2-1,CASSGVVGVGNEQFF
TRBV14,TRBJ2-5,CASSRAGGAETQYF
TRBV19,TRBJ1-1,CASSIALRGPEAFF
TRBV7-2,TRBJ2-1,CASSLSQGSYNEQFF
TRBV20-1,TRBJ2-7,CSARETGVYEQYF
TRBV4-1,TRBJ2-5,CASSHLTETQYF
TRBV7-9,TRBJ1-1,CASSPRGALNTEAFF
TRBV24-1,TRBJ2-3,CATSDRRDSTDTQYF
TRBV5-1,TRBJ2-1,CASSSDGSYNEQFF
TRBV27,TRBJ2-7,CASSLYVTSGTYEQYF
TRBV29-1,TRBJ2-1,CSVDGLAFGSEQFF
TRBV6-5,TRBJ1-5,CASTTEVGHKPQHF
TRBV12-3/TRBV12-4,TRBJ1-5,CASSLGAAGYQPQHF
TRBV5-1,TRBJ1-3,CASSSGQGKAIYF
TRBV19,TRBJ1-2,CASSLSGTGAWGYTF
TRBV29-1,TRBJ2-3,CSIGLAITDTQYF
TRBV12-5,TRBJ2-2,CASGPRTGELFF
TRBV4-2,TRBJ1-1,CASSQARGDTEAFF
TRBV6-5,TRBJ2-1,CASSINRGAVQFF
TRBV29-1,TRBJ2-3,CSVENWDTPDTQYF
TRBV6-4,TRBJ1-2,CASSDELQGDSYGYTF
TRBV12-3/TRBV12-4,TRBJ1-5,CASSEREQPQHF